This is a list of T cell receptor beta chains from one sample in a study of OX40 agonist ivuxolimab in advanced cancers. Clones were read by immunoSEQ multiplex PCR, and TCRdb kept only the in-frame ones, dropping some. The sample yields 40,000 to 45,000 clones, around nine tenths seen once. The input for sequencing was CD4+ or CD8+ T cells sorted from blood, taken in a trial of the OX40 agonist ivuxolimab. The receptor set was obtained from an adult with an advanced solid tumor such as melanoma, head and neck, liver or kidney cancer. The CDR3 runs from the conserved cysteine through the conserved F or W. D genes are given only for firm matches. Some rows have no size entry. The others give once, few or many, or a class for an expanded clone.

CASSRLTGGIYEQYF TGTGCCAGCAGCCGCCTAACGGGAGGTATATACGAGCAGTACTTC TRBJ2-7 - TRBD2 TRBV28
CASSYSASGKTQYF TGTGCCAGCAGTTACTCCGCTAGTGGGAAGACCCAGTACTTC TRBJ2-5 - - TRBV6-5
CASSLETDTIYF TGTGCCAGCAGCTTAGAGACGGACACCATATATTTT TRBJ1-3 - - TRBV11-2
CASSPGPHNEQFF TGCGCCAGCAGCCCGGGACCACACAATGAGCAGTTCTTC TRBJ2-1 - - TRBV5-1
CASSLGTEAQHF TGTGCCAGCAGCTTGGGTACTGAGGCCCAGCATTTT TRBJ1-5 once - TRBV5-5
CASSPTGGRTYEQYF TGTGCCAGCAGCCCTACAGGGGGACGGACCTACGAGCAGTACTTC TRBJ2-7 once TRBD1 TRBV7-3
CASSYLAGVQTAYNEQFF TGTGCCAGCAGTTATCTAGCGGGAGTTCAAACCGCATACAATGAGCAGTTCTTC TRBJ2-1 - TRBD2 TRBV2
CASQRRSSYNSPLHF TGTGCCAGCCAGAGACGGAGCTCCTATAATTCACCCCTCCACTTT TRBJ1-6 - - TRBV2
CASSPLLGEQFF TGTGCCAGCAGCCCACTCCTCGGTGAGCAGTTCTTC TRBJ2-1 - - TRBV14
CASSRQGGYEQYF TGTGCCAGTAGTCGCCAGGGGGGCTACGAGCAGTACTTC TRBJ2-7 - - TRBV19
CAWKLGPNTGELFF TGTGCCTGGAAGTTGGGACCCAACACCGGGGAGCTGTTTTTT TRBJ2-2 - - TRBV30
CASSLLGNLQETQYF TGTGCCAGCAGTTTATTAGGGAACCTCCAAGAGACCCAGTACTTC TRBJ2-5 - - TRBV28
CASSLRAGSLDEQYF TGTGCCAGCAGCTTAAGGGCCGGGTCCCTCGACGAGCAGTACTTC TRBJ2-7 - - TRBV7-9
CASSRALAGGKQYF TGTGCCAGCAGTCGGGCACTAGCGGGAGGGAAGCAGTACTTC TRBJ2-7 - TRBD2 TRBV14
CASSQEEESSVYEQYF TGTGCCAGCAGCCAAGAAGAGGAGTCTAGCGTCTACGAGCAGTACTTC TRBJ2-7 - - TRBV4-2
CASSSGTGGGYGYTF TGCGCCAGCAGCTCCGGGACAGGGGGCGGGTATGGCTACACCTTC TRBJ1-2 once TRBD1 TRBV5-1
CASSDRRDSHEQYF TGTGCCAGCAGCGACAGACGAGATTCTCACGAGCAGTACTTC TRBJ2-7 few - TRBV7-9
CASSVGTGVQCNQPQHF TGTGCCAGCAGCGTGGGGACAGGGGTTCAGTGCAATCAGCCCCAGCATTTT TRBJ1-5 - TRBD1 TRBV7-3
CASSSAGPSYEQYF TGTGCCAGCAGTTCAGCAGGACCGTCGTACGAGCAGTACTTC TRBJ2-7 - - TRBV28
CASSPWDGDSQFF TGTGCCAGCAGCCCCTGGGACGGCGATTCTCAGTTCTTC TRBJ2-1 - - TRBV7-9
CASSPPNGIGNTIYF TGTGCCAGCAGCCCACCGAACGGGATTGGAAACACCATATATTTT TRBJ1-3 - - TRBV14
CASTQSGRPQETQYF TGTGCCAGCACCCAAAGCGGAAGACCCCAAGAGACCCAGTACTTC TRBJ2-5 - - TRBV7-3
CASSFDSNQPQHF TGTGCCAGCAGTTTCGATAGCAATCAGCCCCAGCATTTT TRBJ1-5 - - TRBV28
CAIDSMAKNIQYF TGTGCCATTGACAGCATGGCCAAAAACATTCAGTACTTC TRBJ2-4 - - TRBV6-1
CASSALFEPQHF TGTGCCAGTAGTGCGTTGTTTGAGCCCCAGCATTTT TRBJ1-5 - - TRBV19
CASRPGQNNQPQHF TGTGCCAGCAGACCCGGACAGAACAATCAGCCCCAGCATTTT TRBJ1-5 - - TRBV28
CASSFNGQNTEAFF TGTGCCAGCAGCTTCAATGGACAGAACACTGAAGCTTTCTTT TRBJ1-1 medium-sized - TRBV7-3
CASSLVGPNTEAFF TGTGCCAGCAGCTTGGTAGGGCCGAACACTGAAGCTTTCTTT TRBJ1-1 few - TRBV5-8
CASSPSQETQYF TGTGCCAGCTCACCATCCCAAGAGACCCAGTACTTC TRBJ2-5 once - TRBV18
CASSQPGANTEAFF TGTGCCAGCAGCCAACCTGGGGCCAACACTGAAGCTTTCTTT TRBJ1-1 medium-sized - TRBV14
CASSTQRERETQYF TGTGCCAGTAGTACCCAGCGGGAACGAGAGACCCAGTACTTC TRBJ2-5 - TRBD2 TRBV19
CASSDSGNTGELFF TGTGCCAGCAGTGACTCAGGGAACACCGGGGAGCTGTTTTTT TRBJ2-2 - - TRBV6-4
CASSSGTGLRGQETQYF TGCGCCAGCAGCTCCGGGACAGGCCTGAGGGGGCAAGAGACCCAGTACTTC TRBJ2-5 - TRBD1 TRBV5-1
CASSLQETQYF TGTGCCAGCAGCCTACAAGAGACCCAGTACTTC TRBJ2-5 - - TRBV7-9
CASSPEAYPNIQYF TGTGCCAGCAGCCCCGAAGCGTACCCAAACATTCAGTACTTC TRBJ2-4 - - TRBV9
CASSLNPAGNTIYF TGTGCCAGCAGTTTAAATCCGGCTGGAAACACCATATATTTT TRBJ1-3 - - TRBV28
CASCPRGPRNEQFF TGTGCCAGTTGCCCTAGAGGGCCGAGGAATGAGCAGTTCTTC TRBJ2-1 once - TRBV19
CASSVRSDTEAFF TGTGCCAGCAGCGTAAGGTCTGACACTGAAGCTTTCTTT TRBJ1-1 few - TRBV7-9
CATSRDHSGLTYEQYF TGTGCCACCAGCAGAGATCATTCCGGACTTACCTACGAGCAGTACTTC TRBJ2-7 - - TRBV15
CASSFLAAYEQYF TGTGCCAGCAGCTTCCTAGCGGCCTACGAGCAGTACTTC TRBJ2-7 once TRBD2 TRBV11-1
CASSLRTGDRGYEQYF TGTGCCAGCAGTTTAAGGACAGGGGACAGGGGCTACGAGCAGTACTTC TRBJ2-7 - TRBD1 TRBV27
CAWSGGGAGGEKLFF TGTGCCTGGAGTGGAGGAGGAGCCGGGGGTGAAAAACTGTTTTTT TRBJ1-4 - - TRBV30
CASSLAGGGETQYF TGTGCCAGCAGCTTAGCAGGGGGGGGAGAGACCCAGTACTTC TRBJ2-5 - - TRBV11-3
CASSSPGTSTGELFF TGTGCCAGCAGTTCTCCCGGGACTTCGACCGGGGAGCTGTTTTTT TRBJ2-2 - - TRBV28
CASRGTARNEQYF TGTGCCAGCAGGGGGACGGCAAGGAACGAGCAGTACTTC TRBJ2-7 - - TRBV6-5
CASMGGSNQPQHF TGTGCCAGCATGGGGGGGAGCAATCAGCCCCAGCATTTT TRBJ1-5 few - TRBV6-6
CAISESSPPYEQYF TGTGCCATCAGTGAGTCATCTCCCCCCTACGAGCAGTACTTC TRBJ2-7 - - TRBV6-5